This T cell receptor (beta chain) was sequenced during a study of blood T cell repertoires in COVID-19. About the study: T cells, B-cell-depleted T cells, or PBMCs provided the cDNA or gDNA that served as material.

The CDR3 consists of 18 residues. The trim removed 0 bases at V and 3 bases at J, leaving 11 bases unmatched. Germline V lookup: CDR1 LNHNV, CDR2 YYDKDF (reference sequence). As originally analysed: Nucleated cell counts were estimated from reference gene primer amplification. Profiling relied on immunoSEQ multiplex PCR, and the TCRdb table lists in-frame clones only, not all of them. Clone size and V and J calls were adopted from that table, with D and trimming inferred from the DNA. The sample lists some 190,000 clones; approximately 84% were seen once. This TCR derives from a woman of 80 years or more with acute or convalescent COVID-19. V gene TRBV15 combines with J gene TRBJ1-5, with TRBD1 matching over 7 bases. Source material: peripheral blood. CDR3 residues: CATSRDYSDRADNQPQHF. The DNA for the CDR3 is TGTGCCACCAGCAGAGATTATAGTGACAGGGCGGACAATCAGCCCCAGCATTTT.